This T cell receptor (beta chain) was captured in a study of T cell clonality in common variable immunodeficiency. In its sample, this clone was seen many times. Antigen: not known. The CDR3 extends 3 residues past the end of the read, so its final part is completed from the germline J gene. Donors gave about 5 to 9 ml heparinized peripheral whole blood. Whole-study results and caveats: Shared TCRbeta clones were fewer between CVID subjects than controls.

The length of the CDR3 is 14 residues. Germline loops: CDR1 GTSNPN, CDR2 SVGIG (reference sequence). J was trimmed by 5 bases and V by 4 bases; bases with no gene match: 6. The data were produced by immunoSEQ multiplex PCR, yet TCRdb's version contains in-frame clones alone and is incomplete. Listed for the sample are 50,000 or so clones, none seen a single time. This chain links TRBV30 with TRBJ2-5; 11 nucleotides line up with TRBD2. This clonotype was sampled from a person between 18 and 75 years old in good health. The sequencing sample was made of peripheral blood mononuclear cells. CDR3 bases read: TGTGCCTGGAAACTAGCGGGGGTGCGGGAGACC. It translates to CAWKLAGVRET. The whole CDR3 protein is CAWKLAGVRETQYF.